Detailed here is one TCR beta chain. This sample was taken from a study of Ad26.COV2.S vaccination and SARS-CoV-2 variants. This CDR3 spans 13 amino acids. V lost 0 bases and J lost 2, with 6 bases in between. Germline V lookup: CDR1 GTSNPN, CDR2 SVGIG (reference sequence). The treatment denotes: roughly 18 received Ad26.COV2.S at low or high dose, single or two shots; 5 received placebo; per-sample allocation not given. At day 63 after the first vaccine or placebo injection, samples were drawn. The method was immunoSEQ multiplex PCR; TCRdb's version includes in-frame clones alone and lacks a portion of them. The sample has roughly 410,000 clones, 83% seen once.

The source of this sequence is a person aged 18-65 years who received the Ad26.COV2.S COVID-19 vaccine or a placebo. Source: peripheral blood, taken in a trial of Ad26.COV2.S vaccine versus placebo. This chain uses TRBV30 with TRBJ2-3; D unresolved. CDR3 residues: CAWSVGFTDTQYF. The CDR3 region has the DNA TGTGCCTGGAGTGTGGGGTTCACAGATACGCAGTATTTT.